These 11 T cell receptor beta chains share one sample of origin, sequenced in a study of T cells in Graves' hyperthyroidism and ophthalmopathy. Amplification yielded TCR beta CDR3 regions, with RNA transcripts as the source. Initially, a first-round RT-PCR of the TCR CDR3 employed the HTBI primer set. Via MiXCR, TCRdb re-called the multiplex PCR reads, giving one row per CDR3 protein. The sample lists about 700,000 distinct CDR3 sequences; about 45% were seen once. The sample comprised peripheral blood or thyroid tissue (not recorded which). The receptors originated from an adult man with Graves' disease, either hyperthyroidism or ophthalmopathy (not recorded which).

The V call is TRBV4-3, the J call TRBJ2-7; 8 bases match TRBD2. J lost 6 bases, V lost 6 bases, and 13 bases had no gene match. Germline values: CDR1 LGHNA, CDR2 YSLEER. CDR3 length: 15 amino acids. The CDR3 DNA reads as TGCGCCAGCAGTCTTGCCCAGCGGGAGCGCTCCGAGCAGTACTTC. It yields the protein CASSLAQRERSEQYF.

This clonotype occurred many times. CDR3 region: CASSIVDRTEAFF. The CDR3 DNA reads TGTGCCAGTAGTATCGTCGACCGCACTGAAGCTTTCTTT. V and J are TRBV19 and TRBJ1-1; D not certain. CDR3 length: 13 amino acids. Germline values: CDR1 LNHDA, CDR2 SQIVND (reference sequence). V was shortened by 3 bases and J by 4 bases, with 9 bases between the two germline ends.

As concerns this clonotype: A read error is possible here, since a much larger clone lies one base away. The CDR3 region is CASSKGSGGEQYF. The CDR3, as DNA: TGTGCCAGCAGCAAGGGCTCTGGGGGCGAGCAGTACTTC. The chain carries TRBV7-9 and TRBJ2-7, with D perhaps given as TRBD1 or TRBD2 (5 bases each). Germline CDR1 and CDR2: SEHNR and FQNEAQ (reference sequence). Trimming removed 5 bases from V and 6 bases from J, with 14 bases in between. CDR3 length: 13 residues.

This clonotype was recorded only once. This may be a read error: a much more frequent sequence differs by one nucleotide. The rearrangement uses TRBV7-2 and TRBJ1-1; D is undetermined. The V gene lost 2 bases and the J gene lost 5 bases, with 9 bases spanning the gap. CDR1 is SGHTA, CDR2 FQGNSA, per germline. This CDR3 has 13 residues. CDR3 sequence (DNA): TGTGCCAGCAGCTTATGGAGTAAGACTGAAGCTTTCTTT. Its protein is CASSLWSKTEAFF.

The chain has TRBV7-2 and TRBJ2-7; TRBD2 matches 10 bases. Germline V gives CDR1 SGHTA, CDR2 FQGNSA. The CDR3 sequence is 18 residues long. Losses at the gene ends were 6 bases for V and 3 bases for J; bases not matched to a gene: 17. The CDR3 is CASSAASGSTGILYEQYF. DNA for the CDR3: TGTGCCAGCAGTGCGGCTAGCGGGAGTACGGGCATACTCTACGAGCAGTACTTC. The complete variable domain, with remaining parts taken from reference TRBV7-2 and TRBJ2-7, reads GAGVSQSPSNKVTEKGKDVELRCDPISGHTALYWYRQSLGQGLEFLIYFQGNSAPDKSGLPSDRFSAERTGGSVSTLTIQRTQQEDSAVYLCASSAASGSTGILYEQYFGPGTRLTVT.

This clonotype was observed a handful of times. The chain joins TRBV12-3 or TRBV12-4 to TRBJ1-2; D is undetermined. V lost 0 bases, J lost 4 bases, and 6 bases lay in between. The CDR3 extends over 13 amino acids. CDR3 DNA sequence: TGTGCCAGCAGTTTAGCGGAACTCTATGGCTACACCTTC. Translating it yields CASSLAELYGYTF.

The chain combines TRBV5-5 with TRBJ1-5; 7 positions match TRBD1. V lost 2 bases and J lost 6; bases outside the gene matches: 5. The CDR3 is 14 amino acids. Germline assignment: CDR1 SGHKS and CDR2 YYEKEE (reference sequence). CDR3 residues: CASSLQGTGQPQHF. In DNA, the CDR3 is TGTGCCAGCAGCTTACAGGGGACCGGTCAGCCCCAGCATTTT.

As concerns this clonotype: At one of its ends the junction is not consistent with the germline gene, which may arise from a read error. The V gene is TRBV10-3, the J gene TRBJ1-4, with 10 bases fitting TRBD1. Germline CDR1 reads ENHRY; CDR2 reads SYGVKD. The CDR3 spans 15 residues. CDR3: CASSARGQGSEKLFF. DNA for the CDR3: TGTGCCAGCAGTGCCCGGGGACAGGGGAGTGAAAAACTGTTTTTT.

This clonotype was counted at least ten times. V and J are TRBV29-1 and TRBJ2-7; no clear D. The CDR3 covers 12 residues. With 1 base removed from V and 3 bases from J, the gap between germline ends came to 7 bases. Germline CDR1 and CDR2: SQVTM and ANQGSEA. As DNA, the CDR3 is TGCAGCGTTGAAGTGGTGGACTACGAGCAGTACTTC. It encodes CSVEVVDYEQYF.

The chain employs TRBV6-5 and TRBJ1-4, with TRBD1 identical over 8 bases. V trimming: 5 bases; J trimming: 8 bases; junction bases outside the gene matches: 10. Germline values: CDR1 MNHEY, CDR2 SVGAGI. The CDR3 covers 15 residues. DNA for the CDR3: TGTGCCAGCAGTGCCTCGGACAGGGTGAACGAAAAACTGTTTTTT. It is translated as CASSASDRVNEKLFF.

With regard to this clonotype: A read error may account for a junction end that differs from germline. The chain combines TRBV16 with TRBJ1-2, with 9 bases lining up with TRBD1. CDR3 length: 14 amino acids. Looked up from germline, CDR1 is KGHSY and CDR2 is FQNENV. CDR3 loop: CASRQSPGTGPFTF. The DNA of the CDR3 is TGTGCCAGCAGACAATCGCCCGGGACAGGGCCGTTCACCTTC.